Shown below are 21 T cell receptor beta chains from a single sample sequenced in a study of beta chain features in type 1 diabetes. Study-wide results and caveats: Type 1 diabetes patients showed a moderate but significant shortening of TCRB CDR3s in all four CD4+ subsets.

No antigen has been assigned to these receptors. Since all of the isolated RNA was reverse transcribed, expressed TCRB transcripts were what got sequenced. Method: immunoSEQ multiplex PCR; TCRdb's copy keeps in-frame clones and lacks some. This table has more than 250,000 clones, 13% to 15% appearing once. Sequencing was performed on naive CD4+ T cells from blood. The receptors stem from a man aged 30 to 45 with type 1 diabetes.

J is TRBJ2-1 and V is TRBV6-5; a possible D gene is TRBD2 (6 bases). The germline V and J ends were trimmed by 6 bases and 4 bases, with 16 bases remaining between them. The CDR3 loop spans 15 amino acids. CDR1 and CDR2 (germline): MNHEY, SVGAGI. DNA of the CDR3: TGTGCCAGCAGGCTTAGCGGAGATCTTTACAATGAGCAGTTCTTC. This encodes CASRLSGDLYNEQFF.

V and J are TRBV29-1 and TRBJ2-2, with a tentative D call TRBD2 (5 bases). The V gene's germline CDR1 is SQVTM and CDR2 ANQGSEA. Deletions cut 7 bases from V and 6 bases from J, with 15 bases between. The CDR3 length is 13 residues. For the CDR3, the DNA is TGCAGCGCCAAACTAGTATCGGCCGGGGAGCTGTTTTTT. Protein product: CSAKLVSAGELFF.

This clone has only a few counts. The V and J genes are TRBV7-2 and TRBJ1-5; D ambiguous. Trimming stripped 5 bases from V and 7 bases from J, with 12 bases between. Germline CDR1 reads SGHTA; CDR2 reads FQGNSA. The CDR3 length is 13 residues. CDR3 residues: CASSPQARQPQHF. CDR3 sequence (DNA): TGTGCCAGCAGCCCTCAAGCCAGGCAGCCCCAGCATTTT.

The chain is built from TRBV5-1 and TRBJ2-2, with no clear D. The CDR3 consists of 14 residues. The ends were cut back, 6 bases at V and 5 bases at J, with 14 bases in the middle. Germline lookup yields CDR1 SGHRS and CDR2 YFSETQ. DNA of the CDR3: TGCGCCAGCAATCCTCAGGCTGGGACCGGGGAGCTGTTTTTT. As protein: CASNPQAGTGELFF.

This chain links TRBV25-1 with TRBJ2-5; no firm D call. Per germline, CDR1 MGHDK and CDR2 SYGVNS. Trimming cost V 1 base and J 5 bases, with 5 bases left between them. The CDR3 runs 12 residues. In DNA, the CDR3 is TGTGCCAGCAGTGAATCACTTGAGACCCAGTACTTC. This sequence encodes CASSESLETQYF.

V usage is TRBV27 and J usage is TRBJ2-7, with a possible D match to TRBD1 (5 bases). Trimming took off 3 bases at V and 6 bases at J, with 18 bases between the two ends. The germline V gene has CDR1 MNHEY and CDR2 SMNVEV (reference sequence). The CDR3 is 15 amino acids. For the CDR3, the DNA is TGTGCCAGCAGTTTTTCTCCCGGGCAGGGTCGCGAGCAGTACTTC. Translation gives CASSFSPGQGREQYF.

The chain links TRBV9 to TRBJ1-5, with 7 bases that match TRBD1. In germline, CDR1 is SGDLS, CDR2 YYNGEE. The trim removed 0 bases at V and 5 bases at J, leaving 5 bases unmatched. This CDR3 has 15 residues. CDR3 amino acids: CASSVGGDSYQPQHF. The CDR3 bases are TGTGCCAGCAGCGTAGGCGGGGACAGCTATCAGCCCCAGCATTTT.

The table lists this clone with a few counts. The chain has TRBV18 and TRBJ2-7, with 7 bases identical to TRBD2. V dropped 5 bases and J dropped 2; count of bases not matched to a gene: 6. This CDR3 region has 14 residues. CDR1 is KGHSH, CDR2 LQKENI, per germline. CDR3 residues: CASSNSGEAYEQYF. The DNA for the CDR3 is TGTGCCAGCTCAAACAGCGGGGAGGCCTACGAGCAGTACTTC. The entire variable domain, with the rest obtained from reference TRBV18 and TRBJ2-7, is as follows: NAGVMQNPRHLVRRRGQEARLRCSPMKGHSHVYWYRQLPEEGLKFMVYLQKENIIDESGMPKERFSAEFPKEGPSILRIQQVVRGDSAAYFCASSNSGEAYEQYFGPGTRLTVT.

V usage is TRBV7-9 and J usage is TRBJ1-2; TRBD1 aligns across 9 bases. Germline CDR1 SEHNR, CDR2 FQNEAQ (reference sequence). V trimming: 5 bases; J trimming: 8 bases; junction bases outside the gene matches: 9. The CDR3 has 14 amino acids. This chain's CDR3 is CASSPSRDREGYTF. The DNA for the CDR3 is TGTGCCAGCAGCCCGTCCCGGGACAGGGAAGGCTACACCTTC. Full variable domain (outside the CDR3, taken from reference TRBV7-9 and TRBJ1-2): DTGVSQNPRHKITKRGQNVTFRCDPISEHNRLYWYRQTLGQGPEFLTYFQNEAQLEKSRLLSDRFSAERPKGSFSTLEIQRTEQGDSAMYLCASSPSRDREGYTFGSGTRLTVV.

This clone was seen a few times. The chain recombines TRBV28 with TRBJ1-5; 9 bases fit TRBD1. With V trimmed by 6 bases and J by 4 bases, 13 bases remained unmatched. This CDR3 region has 17 residues. Per germline, CDR1 MDHEN and CDR2 SYDVKM. The CDR3 DNA is TGTGCCAGCAGGCCGGGGACAGGGCGAATCGGAAATCAGCCCCAGCATTTT. This gives the protein CASRPGTGRIGNQPQHF.

This clone was counted between two and nine times. CDR3 residues: CASSPEEGNHQPQHF. The CDR3 DNA follows: TGTGCCAGCAGCCCCGAGGAGGGCAATCATCAGCCCCAGCATTTT. J is TRBJ1-5 and V is TRBV4-2; D remains unclear. The CDR3 length is 15 residues. Trimming shortened V by 4 bases and J by 5 bases, and 15 bases separated the two germline ends. Germline-derived CDR1 and CDR2 are LGHNA and YNFKEQ.

A word on this clone: The same CDR3 can be traced to other DNA sequences in this sample. The chain combines TRBV2 with TRBJ1-4, with D maybe TRBD1 (6 bases). The V end lost 7 bases, the J end lost 2 bases, and 8 bases lay between the germline ends. The CDR3 runs 13 residues. CDR1 and CDR2 from the germline V gene are SNHLY and FYNNEI. For the CDR3, the DNA is TGTGCCAGCACCGGACAGACTAATGAAAAACTGTTTTTT. Its protein product is CASTGQTNEKLFF.

This clone was observed a handful of times. The chain recombines TRBV5-4 with TRBJ1-1, with 8 bases matching TRBD1. The CDR3 has 16 residues. After removal of 4 bases from V and 3 bases from J, the junction contained 11 bases not matched to a gene. Germline-derived CDR1 and CDR2 are SGHNT and YYREEE (reference sequence). The CDR3 is CASSKGQGEVHTEAFF. The DNA for the CDR3 is TGTGCCAGCAGCAAAGGACAGGGAGAAGTCCACACTGAAGCTTTCTTT.

This clone was seen more than once but under ten times. This chain links TRBV23-1 with TRBJ2-6; TRBD1 aligns across 9 bases. TRBV23-1 is recorded as an ORF, its role being uncertain. This CDR3 is built from 19 residues. The V and J ends lost 3 bases and 2 bases, in that order; junction bases with no gene match: 11. The CDR3 nucleotides read TGCGCCAGCAGTCAGCAGGCGGACAGGGGTCTACCTGGGGCCAACGTCCTGACTTTC. It is translated as CASSQQADRGLPGANVLTF.

This clone showed up just a few times. The chain has TRBV28 and TRBJ2-5; D might be TRBD1 (6 bases). CDR1 and CDR2 from the germline V gene are MDHEN and SYDVKM. Trimming stripped 8 bases from V and 0 bases from J, with 10 bases between. The CDR3 has 13 residues. Here the CDR3 reads CASGTIDQETQYF. CDR3 DNA: TGTGCCAGCGGGACAATAGACCAAGAGACCCAGTACTTC. The full variable domain, its missing parts supplied by reference TRBV28 and TRBJ2-5, is DVKVTQSSRYLVKRTGEKVFLECVQDMDHENMFWYRQDPGLGLRLIYFSYDVKMKEKGDIPEGYSVSREKKERFSLILESASTNQTSMYLCASGTIDQETQYFGPGTRLLVL.

The genes are TRBV15 and TRBJ2-7, with D possibly TRBD2 on 6 matching bases. Trimming stripped 3 bases from V and 6 bases from J, with 15 bases between. Per germline, CDR1 LNHNV and CDR2 YYDKDF (reference sequence). The CDR3 contains 14 residues. The CDR3 spells CATSSQGGRTEQYF. In DNA, the CDR3 is TGTGCCACCAGCAGCCAGGGAGGACGGACCGAGCAGTACTTC.

This clone was observed a few times. The germline gene is not matched at one end of the junction; a read error may be the cause. This chain links TRBV4-3 with TRBJ1-2; TRBD1 might be the D (6 bases). The CDR3 is 12 residues long. Per germline, CDR1 LGHNA and CDR2 YSLEER. This CDR3 is CASSQTGTHVSF. Here the CDR3 DNA reads TGCGCCAGCAGCCAGACCGGGACACATGTCAGCTTC.

The chain uses TRBV18 and TRBJ2-1, with 7 positions matching TRBD1. CDR1 and CDR2 from the germline V gene are KGHSH and LQKENI. This CDR3 is 17 amino acids long. V shed 0 bases and J 0 bases; nucleotides not matched to a gene: 5. DNA for the CDR3: TGTGCCAGCTCACCACCGAGTGGGGACAGCTCCTACAATGAGCAGTTCTTC. This translates into CASSPPSGDSSYNEQFF. Supplemented by reference TRBV18 and TRBJ2-1, the full variable domain reads NAGVMQNPRHLVRRRGQEARLRCSPMKGHSHVYWYRQLPEEGLKFMVYLQKENIIDESGMPKERFSAEFPKEGPSILRIQQVVRGDSAAYFCASSPPSGDSSYNEQFFGPGTRLTVL.

This clone has more than one count but fewer than ten. The chain joins TRBV9 to TRBJ2-3, with 15 bases that match TRBD2. The germline gives CDR1 SGDLS, CDR2 YYNGEE. The CDR3 is 17 amino acids. J lost 2 bases, V lost 4 bases, and 5 bases had no gene match. DNA of the CDR3: TGTGCCAGCAGCCCGCGGACTAGCGGGAGGGCCACAGATACGCAGTATTTT. Its protein is CASSPRTSGRATDTQYF.

Only a few counts were recorded for this clone. The V gene is TRBV27, the J gene TRBJ2-5; 8 nucleotides align to TRBD2. The CDR3 sequence is 15 residues long. Per the germline V gene, CDR1 is MNHEY and CDR2 is SMNVEV (reference sequence). V lost 6 bases to trimming and J lost 2 bases; unmatched junction nucleotides: 8. DNA of the CDR3: TGTGCCAGCAGCCGGGGCGGGGGGCAGCAAGAGACCCAGTACTTC. Protein sequence: CASSRGGGQQETQYF.

This clone was counted between two and nine times. The genes are TRBV6-1 and TRBJ2-1; 8 bases align to TRBD2. Germline lookup yields CDR1 MNHNS and CDR2 SASEGT. V gave up 4 bases and J gave up 2 bases; unmatched junction bases: 7. The CDR3 has 16 residues. The CDR3 region has the DNA TGTGCCAGCAGTGTACGGGTAGCGGGAACCTACAATGAGCAGTTCTTC. It yields the protein CASSVRVAGTYNEQFF.